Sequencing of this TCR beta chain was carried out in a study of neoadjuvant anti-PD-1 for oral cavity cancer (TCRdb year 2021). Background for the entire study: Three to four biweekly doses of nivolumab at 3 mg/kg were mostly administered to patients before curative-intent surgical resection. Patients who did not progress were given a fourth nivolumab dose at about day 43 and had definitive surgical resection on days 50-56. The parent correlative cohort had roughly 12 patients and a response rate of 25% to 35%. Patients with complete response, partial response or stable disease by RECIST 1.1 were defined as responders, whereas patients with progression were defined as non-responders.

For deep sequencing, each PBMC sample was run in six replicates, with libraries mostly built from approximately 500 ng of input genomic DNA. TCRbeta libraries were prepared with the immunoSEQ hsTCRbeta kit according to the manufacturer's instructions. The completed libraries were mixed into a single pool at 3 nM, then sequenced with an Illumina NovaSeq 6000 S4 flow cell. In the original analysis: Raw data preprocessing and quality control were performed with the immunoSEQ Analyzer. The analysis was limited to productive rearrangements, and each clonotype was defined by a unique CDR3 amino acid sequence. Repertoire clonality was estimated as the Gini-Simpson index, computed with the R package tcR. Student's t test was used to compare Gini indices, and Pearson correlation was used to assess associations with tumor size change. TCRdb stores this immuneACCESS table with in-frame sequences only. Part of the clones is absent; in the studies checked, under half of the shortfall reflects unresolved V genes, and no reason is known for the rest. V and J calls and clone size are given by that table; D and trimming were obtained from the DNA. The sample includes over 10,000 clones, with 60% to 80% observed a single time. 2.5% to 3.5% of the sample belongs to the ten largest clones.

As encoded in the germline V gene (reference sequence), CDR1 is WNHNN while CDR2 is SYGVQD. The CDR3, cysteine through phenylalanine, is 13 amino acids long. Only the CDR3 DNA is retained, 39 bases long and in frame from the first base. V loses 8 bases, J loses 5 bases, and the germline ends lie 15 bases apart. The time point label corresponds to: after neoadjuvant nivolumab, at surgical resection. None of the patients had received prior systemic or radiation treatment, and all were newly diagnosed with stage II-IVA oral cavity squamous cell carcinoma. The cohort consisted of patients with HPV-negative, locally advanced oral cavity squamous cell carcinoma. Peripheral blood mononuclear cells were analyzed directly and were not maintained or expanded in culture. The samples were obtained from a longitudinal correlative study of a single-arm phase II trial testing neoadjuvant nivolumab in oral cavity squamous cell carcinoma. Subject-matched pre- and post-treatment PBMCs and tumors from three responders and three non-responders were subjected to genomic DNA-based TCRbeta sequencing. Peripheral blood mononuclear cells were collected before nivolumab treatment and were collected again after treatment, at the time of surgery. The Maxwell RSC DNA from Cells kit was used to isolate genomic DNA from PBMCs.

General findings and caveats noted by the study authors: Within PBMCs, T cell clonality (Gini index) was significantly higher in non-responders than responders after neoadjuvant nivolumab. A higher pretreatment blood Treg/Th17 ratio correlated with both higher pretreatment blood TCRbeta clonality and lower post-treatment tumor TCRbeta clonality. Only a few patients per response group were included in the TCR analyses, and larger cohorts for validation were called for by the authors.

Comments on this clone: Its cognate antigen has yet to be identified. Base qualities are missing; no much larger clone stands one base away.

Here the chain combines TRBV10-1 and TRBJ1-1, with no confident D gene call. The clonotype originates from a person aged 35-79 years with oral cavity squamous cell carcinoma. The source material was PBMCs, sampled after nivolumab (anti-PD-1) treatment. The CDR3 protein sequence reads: CASAAAPLTEAFF. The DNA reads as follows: TGCGCCAGCGCGGCAGCCCCCCTGACTGAAGCTTTCTTT.